Given below is one T cell receptor beta chain in context. A much larger clone sits a single nucleotide away, making a read error possible. Without the conserved terminal phenylalanine or tryptophan, this CDR3 likely stems from a read error. TCRdb reprocessed the RT-PCR reads via MiXCR and lists one record per CDR3 protein. The table lists about half a million distinct CDR3 sequences, about 8% of them singletons. The data were taken from a study of response to subunit inactivated influenza vaccine. V lost 5 bases, J lost 8 bases, and 16 bases lay in between. This CDR3 has 14 residues. The germline V gene has CDR1 MGHDK and CDR2 SYGVNS.

The sample here was PBMCs from blood, taken roughly 24 months after vaccination. The V gene is TRBV25-1, the J gene TRBJ2-1; D ambiguous. The TCR sequence derives from a man aged 50-75 years who received an inactivated influenza vaccine. Here the CDR3 DNA reads TGTGCCAGCAGTCCAGAGAGGACGGTCGATGAGCAGTTCATC. Its translation is CASSPERTVDEQFI.